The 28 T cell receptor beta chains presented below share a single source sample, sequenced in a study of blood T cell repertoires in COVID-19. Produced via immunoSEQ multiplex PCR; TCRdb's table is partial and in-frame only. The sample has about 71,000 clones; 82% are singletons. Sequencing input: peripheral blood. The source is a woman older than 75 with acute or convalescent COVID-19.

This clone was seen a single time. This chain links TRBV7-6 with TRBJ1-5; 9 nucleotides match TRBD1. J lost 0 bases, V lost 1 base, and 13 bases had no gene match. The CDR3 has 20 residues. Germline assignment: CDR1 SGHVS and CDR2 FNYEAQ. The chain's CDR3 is CASSLVPPPDRGSSNQPQHF. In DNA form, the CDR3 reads TGTGCCAGCAGCTTAGTCCCCCCTCCGGACAGGGGTAGTAGCAATCAGCCCCAGCATTTT.

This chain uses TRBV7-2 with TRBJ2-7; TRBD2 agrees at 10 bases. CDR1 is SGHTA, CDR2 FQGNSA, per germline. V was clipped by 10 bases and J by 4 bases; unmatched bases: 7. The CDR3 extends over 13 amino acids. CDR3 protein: CATQREGLYEQYF. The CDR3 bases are TGTGCCACACAGCGGGAGGGCTTGTACGAGCAGTACTTC.

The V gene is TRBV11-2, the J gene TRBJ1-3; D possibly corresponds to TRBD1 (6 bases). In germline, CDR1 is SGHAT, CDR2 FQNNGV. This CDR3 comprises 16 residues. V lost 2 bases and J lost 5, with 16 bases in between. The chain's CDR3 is CASSLSPRGRRNTIYF. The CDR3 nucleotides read TGTGCCAGCAGCTTAAGCCCCAGGGGAAGGCGAAACACCATATATTTT.

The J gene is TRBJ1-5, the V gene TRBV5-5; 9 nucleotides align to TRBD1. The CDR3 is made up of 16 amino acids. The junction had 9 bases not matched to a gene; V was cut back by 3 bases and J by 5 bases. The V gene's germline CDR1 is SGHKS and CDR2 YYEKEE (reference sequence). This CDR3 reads CASSSITGTGYQPQHF. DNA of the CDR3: TGTGCCAGCAGCTCAATTACCGGGACAGGGTATCAGCCCCAGCATTTT.

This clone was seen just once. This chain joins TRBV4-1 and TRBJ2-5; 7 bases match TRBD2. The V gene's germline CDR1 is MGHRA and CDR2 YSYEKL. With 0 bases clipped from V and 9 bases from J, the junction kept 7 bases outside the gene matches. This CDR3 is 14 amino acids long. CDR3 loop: CASSQELAEVSQYF. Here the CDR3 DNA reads TGCGCCAGCAGCCAAGAGCTAGCGGAAGTTTCCCAGTACTTC.

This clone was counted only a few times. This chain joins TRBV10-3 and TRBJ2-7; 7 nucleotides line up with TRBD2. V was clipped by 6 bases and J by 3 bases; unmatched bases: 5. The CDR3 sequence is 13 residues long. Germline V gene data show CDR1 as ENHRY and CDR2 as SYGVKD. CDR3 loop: CAIRGGSGYEQYF. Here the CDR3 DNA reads TGTGCCATCAGGGGAGGGAGCGGCTACGAGCAGTACTTC.

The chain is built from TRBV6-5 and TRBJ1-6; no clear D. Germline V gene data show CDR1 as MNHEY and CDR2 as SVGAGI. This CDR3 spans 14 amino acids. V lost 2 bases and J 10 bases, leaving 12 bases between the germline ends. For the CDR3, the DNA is TGTGCCAGCAGTTACGGACTACCGGGCTCACCCCTCCACTTT. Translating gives CASSYGLPGSPLHF.

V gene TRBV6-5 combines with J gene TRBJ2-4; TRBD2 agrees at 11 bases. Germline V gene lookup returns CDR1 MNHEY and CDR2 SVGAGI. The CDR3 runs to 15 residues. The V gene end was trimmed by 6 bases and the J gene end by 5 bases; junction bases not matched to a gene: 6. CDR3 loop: CASSRSGLAENIQYF. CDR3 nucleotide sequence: TGTGCCAGCAGCAGATCGGGACTAGCGGAAAACATTCAGTACTTC.

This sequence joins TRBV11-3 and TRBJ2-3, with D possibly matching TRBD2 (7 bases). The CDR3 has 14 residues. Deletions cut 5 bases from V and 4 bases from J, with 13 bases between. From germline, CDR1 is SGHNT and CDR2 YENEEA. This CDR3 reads CASSRRGGADTQYF. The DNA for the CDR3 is TGTGCCAGCAGCCGAAGGGGGGGTGCAGATACGCAGTATTTT.

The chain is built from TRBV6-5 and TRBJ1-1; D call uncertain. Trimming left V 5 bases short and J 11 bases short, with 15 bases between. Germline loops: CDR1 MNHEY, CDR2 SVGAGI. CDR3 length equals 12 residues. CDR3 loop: CASSKTPAAAFF. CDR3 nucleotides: TGTGCCAGCAGTAAGACCCCAGCAGCGGCTTTCTTT.

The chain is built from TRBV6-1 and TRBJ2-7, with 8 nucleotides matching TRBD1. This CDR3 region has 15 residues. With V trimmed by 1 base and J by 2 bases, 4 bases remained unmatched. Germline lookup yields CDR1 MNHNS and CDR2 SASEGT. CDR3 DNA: TGTGCCAGCAGTGAAGGGACAGGGTTCGCCTACGAGCAGTACTTC. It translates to CASSEGTGFAYEQYF.

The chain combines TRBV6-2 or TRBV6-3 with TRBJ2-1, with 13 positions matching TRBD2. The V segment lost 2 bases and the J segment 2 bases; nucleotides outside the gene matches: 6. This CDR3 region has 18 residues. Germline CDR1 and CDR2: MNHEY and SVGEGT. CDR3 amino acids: CASSYPRLAGGTYNEQFF. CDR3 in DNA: TGTGCCAGCAGTTACCCTAGACTAGCGGGAGGAACCTACAATGAGCAGTTCTTC.

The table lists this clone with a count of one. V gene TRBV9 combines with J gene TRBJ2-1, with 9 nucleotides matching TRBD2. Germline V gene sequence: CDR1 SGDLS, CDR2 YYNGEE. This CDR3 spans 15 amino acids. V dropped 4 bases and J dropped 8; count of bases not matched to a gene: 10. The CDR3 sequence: CASSTRAGGRDEQFF. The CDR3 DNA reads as TGTGCCAGCAGCACCAGAGCGGGAGGTAGGGATGAGCAGTTCTTC.

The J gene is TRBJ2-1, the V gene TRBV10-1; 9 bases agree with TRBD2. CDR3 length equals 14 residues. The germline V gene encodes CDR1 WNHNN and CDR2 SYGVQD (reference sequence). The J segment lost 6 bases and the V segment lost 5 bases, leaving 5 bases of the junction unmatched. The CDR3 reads CASSRAGGSNEQFF. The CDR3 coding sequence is TGCGCCAGCAGTCGAGCGGGAGGATCCAATGAGCAGTTCTTC.

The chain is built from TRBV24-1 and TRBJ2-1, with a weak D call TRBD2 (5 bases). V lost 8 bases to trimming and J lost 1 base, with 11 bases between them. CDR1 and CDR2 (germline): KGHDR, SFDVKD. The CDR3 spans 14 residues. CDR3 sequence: CATMGGPSYNEQFF. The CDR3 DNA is TGTGCCACCATGGGCGGGCCATCCTACAATGAGCAGTTCTTC.

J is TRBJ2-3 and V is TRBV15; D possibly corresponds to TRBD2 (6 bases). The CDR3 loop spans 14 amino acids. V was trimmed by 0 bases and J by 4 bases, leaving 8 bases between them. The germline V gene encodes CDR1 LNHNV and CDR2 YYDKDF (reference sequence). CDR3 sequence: CATSRESSADTQYF. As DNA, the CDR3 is TGTGCCACCAGCAGAGAGTCTAGCGCAGATACGCAGTATTTT.

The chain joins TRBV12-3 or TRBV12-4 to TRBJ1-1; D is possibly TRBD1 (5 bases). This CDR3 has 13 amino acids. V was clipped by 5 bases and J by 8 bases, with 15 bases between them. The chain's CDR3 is CASSPPSRVEAFF. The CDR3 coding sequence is TGTGCCAGCAGTCCCCCCAGCAGGGTCGAAGCTTTCTTT.

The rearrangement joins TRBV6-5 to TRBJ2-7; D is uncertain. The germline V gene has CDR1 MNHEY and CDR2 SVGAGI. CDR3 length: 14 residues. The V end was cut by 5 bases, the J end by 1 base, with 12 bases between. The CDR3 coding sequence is TGTGCCAGCAGTCCCCGAGCGCCGTCCTACGAGCAGTACTTC. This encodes CASSPRAPSYEQYF.

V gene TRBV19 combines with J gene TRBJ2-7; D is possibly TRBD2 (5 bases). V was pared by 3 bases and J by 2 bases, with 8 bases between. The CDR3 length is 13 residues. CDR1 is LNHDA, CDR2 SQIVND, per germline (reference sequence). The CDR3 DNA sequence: TGTGCCAGTAGTATCGGGATAACCTACGAGCAGTACTTC. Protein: CASSIGITYEQYF.

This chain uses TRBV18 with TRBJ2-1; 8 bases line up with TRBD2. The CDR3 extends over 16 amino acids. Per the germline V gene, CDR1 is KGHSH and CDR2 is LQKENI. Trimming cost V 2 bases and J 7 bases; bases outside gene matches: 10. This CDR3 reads CASSPGAGRAGNEQFF. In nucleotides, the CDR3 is TGTGCCAGCTCACCAGGAGCCGGGAGGGCAGGGAATGAGCAGTTCTTC.

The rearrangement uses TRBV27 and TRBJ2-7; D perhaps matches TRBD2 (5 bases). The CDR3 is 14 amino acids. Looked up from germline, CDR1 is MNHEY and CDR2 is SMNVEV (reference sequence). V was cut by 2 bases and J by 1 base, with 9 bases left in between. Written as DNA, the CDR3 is TGTGCCAGCAGTTTAAGTCTAGCTTCCTACGAGCAGTACTTC. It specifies CASSLSLASYEQYF.

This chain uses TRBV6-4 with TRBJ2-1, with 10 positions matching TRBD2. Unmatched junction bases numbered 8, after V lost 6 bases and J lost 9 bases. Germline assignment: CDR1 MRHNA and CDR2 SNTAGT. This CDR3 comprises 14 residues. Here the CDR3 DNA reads TGTGCCAGCAGCCAAAGCGGGAGGGCCGCTGAGCAGTTCTTC. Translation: CASSQSGRAAEQFF.

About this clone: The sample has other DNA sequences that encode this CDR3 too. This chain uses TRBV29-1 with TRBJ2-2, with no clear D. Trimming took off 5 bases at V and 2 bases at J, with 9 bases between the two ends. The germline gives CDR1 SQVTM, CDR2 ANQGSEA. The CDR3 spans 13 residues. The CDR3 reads CSVSRSNTGELFF. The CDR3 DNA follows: TGCAGCGTTTCCCGGTCCAACACCGGGGAGCTGTTTTTT.

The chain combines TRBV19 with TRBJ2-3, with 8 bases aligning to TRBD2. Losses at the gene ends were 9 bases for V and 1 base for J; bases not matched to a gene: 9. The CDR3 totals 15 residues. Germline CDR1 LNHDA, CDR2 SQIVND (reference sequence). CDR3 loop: CASSTGTRGTDTQYF. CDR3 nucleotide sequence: TGTGCCAGCAGCACCGGGACTAGGGGCACAGATACGCAGTATTTT.

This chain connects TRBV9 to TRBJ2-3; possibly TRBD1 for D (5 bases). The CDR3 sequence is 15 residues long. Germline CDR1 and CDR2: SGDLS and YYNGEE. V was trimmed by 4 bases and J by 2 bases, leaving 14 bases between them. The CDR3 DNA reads TGTGCCAGCAGCACATCGAGACAGATCACAGATACGCAGTATTTT. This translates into CASSTSRQITDTQYF.

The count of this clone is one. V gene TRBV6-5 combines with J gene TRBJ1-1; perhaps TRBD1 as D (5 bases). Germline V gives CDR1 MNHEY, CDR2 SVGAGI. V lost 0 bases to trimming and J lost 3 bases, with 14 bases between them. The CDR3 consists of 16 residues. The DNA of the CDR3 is TGTGCCAGCAGTTACTCGATGTTAGGCAGGGACACTGAAGCTTTCTTT. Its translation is CASSYSMLGRDTEAFF.

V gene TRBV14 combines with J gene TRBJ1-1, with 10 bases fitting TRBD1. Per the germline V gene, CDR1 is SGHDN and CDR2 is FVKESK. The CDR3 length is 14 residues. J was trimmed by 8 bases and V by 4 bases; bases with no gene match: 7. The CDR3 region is CASSRDRGLSEAFF. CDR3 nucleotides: TGTGCCAGCAGCCGCGACAGGGGGCTGTCGGAAGCTTTCTTT.

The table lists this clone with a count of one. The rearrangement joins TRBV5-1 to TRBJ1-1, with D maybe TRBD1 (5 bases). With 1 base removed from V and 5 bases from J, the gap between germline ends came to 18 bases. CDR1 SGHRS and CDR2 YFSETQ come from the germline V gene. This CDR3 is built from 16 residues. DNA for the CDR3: TGCGCCAGCAGCTTGAAGGAGGGACCCCCAGAAACTGAAGCTTTCTTT. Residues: CASSLKEGPPETEAFF.